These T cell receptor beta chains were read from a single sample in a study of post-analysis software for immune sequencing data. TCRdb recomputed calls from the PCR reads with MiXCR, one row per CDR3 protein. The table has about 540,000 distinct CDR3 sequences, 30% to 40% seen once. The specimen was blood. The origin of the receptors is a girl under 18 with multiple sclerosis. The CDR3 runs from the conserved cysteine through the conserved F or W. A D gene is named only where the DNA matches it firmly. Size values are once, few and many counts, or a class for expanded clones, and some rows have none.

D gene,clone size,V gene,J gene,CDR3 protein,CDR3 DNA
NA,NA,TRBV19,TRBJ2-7,CASRTFGPGGYEQYF,NA
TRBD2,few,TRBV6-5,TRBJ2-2,CASSYRGLASSTGELFF,TGTGCCAGCAGTTACCGGGGACTAGCATCGAGCACCGGGGAGCTGTTTTTT
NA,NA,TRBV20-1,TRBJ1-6,CSATETLDSPLHF,TGCAGTGCTACCGAAACTCTGGACTCACCCCTCCACTTT
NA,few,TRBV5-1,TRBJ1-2,CASSPDGDYGYTF,TGCGCCAGCAGCCCCGATGGGGACTATGGCTACACCTTC
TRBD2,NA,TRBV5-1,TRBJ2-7,CASSSTSRSGYEQYF,TGCGCCAGCAGCTCGACTAGCCGATCGGGGTACGAGCAGTACTTC
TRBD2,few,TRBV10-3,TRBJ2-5,CAISQKRDYQETQYF,TGTGCCATCAGTCAGAAGCGGGACTATCAAGAGACCCAGTACTTC
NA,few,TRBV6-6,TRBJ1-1,CASSSPRSGNTEAFF,TGTGCCAGCAGTTCCCCCAGGTCCGGGAACACTGAAGCTTTCTTT
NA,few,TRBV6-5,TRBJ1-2,CARHKDYGYTF,TGTGCCCGACACAAGGACTATGGCTACACCTTC
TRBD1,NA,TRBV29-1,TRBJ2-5,CSVGGKGAEETQYF,TGCAGCGTTGGGGGAAAGGGGGCGGAAGAGACCCAGTACTTC
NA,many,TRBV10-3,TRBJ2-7,CAISGNLGYEQYF,TGTGCCATCAGTGGGAACCTCGGCTACGAGCAGTACTTC
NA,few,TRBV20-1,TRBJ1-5,CSASILYSNQPQHF,TGCAGTGCTAGTATACTCTATAGCAATCAGCCCCAGCATTTT
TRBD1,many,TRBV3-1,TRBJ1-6,CASSQDRRDSNSPLHF,TGTGCCAGCAGCCAAGACAGAAGGGACAGCAATTCACCCCTCCACTTT
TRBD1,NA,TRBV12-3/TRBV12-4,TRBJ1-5,CASSMGQWFPQHF,TGTGCCAGCAGCATGGGACAGTGGTTCCCCCAGCATTTT
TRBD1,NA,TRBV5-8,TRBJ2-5,CASSQDGGTGEETQYF,TGCGCCAGCAGCCAAGATGGGGGGACAGGGGAAGAGACCCAGTACTTC
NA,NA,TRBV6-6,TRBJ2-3,CASTPGTDTQYF,TGTGCCAGCACCCCCGGCACAGATACGCAGTATTTT
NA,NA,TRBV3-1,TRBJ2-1,CASSLTSSRANEQFF,TGTGCCAGCAGCCTCACTAGCTCGAGGGCCAATGAGCAGTTCTTC
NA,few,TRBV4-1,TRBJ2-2,CASSLDITGELFF,TGCGCCAGCAGCCTGGACATCACCGGGGAGCTGTTTTTT
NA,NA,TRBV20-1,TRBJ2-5,CSASRSGAGGETQYF,TGCAGTGCTAGCCGCTCAGGGGCGGGCGGTGAGACCCAGTACTTC
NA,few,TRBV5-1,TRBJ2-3,CASKGGVNTDTQYF,TGCGCCAGTAAAGGAGGGGTGAACACAGATACGCAGTATTTT
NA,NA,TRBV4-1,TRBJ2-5,CASSQVLFSETQYF,TGCGCCAGCAGCCAAGTTCTGTTTTCAGAGACCCAGTACTTC
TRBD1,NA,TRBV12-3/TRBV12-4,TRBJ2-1,CASSRRGQGDNEQFF,TGTGCCAGCAGCCGACGAGGACAGGGCGACAATGAGCAGTTCTTC
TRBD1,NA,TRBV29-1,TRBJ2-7,CSVEEVGQGLTTYEQYF,TGCAGCGTTGAAGAGGTCGGACAGGGTTTAACTACCTACGAGCAGTACTTC
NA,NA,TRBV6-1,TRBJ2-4,CASSEGVFRVPYF,TGTGCCAGCAGTGAGGGGGTTTTTCGAGTGCCGTACTTC
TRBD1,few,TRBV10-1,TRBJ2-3,CASSSGGRNTQYF,TGCGCCAGCAGCTCAGGGGGCAGGAATACGCAGTATTTT
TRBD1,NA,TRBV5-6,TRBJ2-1,CASSHRTGVILEDEQFF,TGTGCCAGCAGCCATCGTACAGGGGTAATTTTAGAGGATGAGCAGTTCTTC
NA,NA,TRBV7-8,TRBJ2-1,CASSFERRGMGDEQFF,TGTGCCAGCAGCTTCGAGAGACGGGGGATGGGCGATGAGCAGTTCTTC
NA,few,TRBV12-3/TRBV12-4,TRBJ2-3,CASSSLGGTDTQYF,TGTGCCAGCAGCTCACTAGGGGGGACAGATACGCAGTATTTT
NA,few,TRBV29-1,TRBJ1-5,CSVQRGNQPQHF,TGCAGCGTTCAAAGGGGCAATCAGCCCCAGCATTTT
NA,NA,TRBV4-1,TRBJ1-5,CASSQVRGWQPQHF,TGCGCCAGCAGCCAAGTAAGGGGCTGGCAGCCCCAGCATTTT
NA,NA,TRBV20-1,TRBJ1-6,CSARDTRGASYNSPLHF,TGCAGTGCTAGAGATACACGGGGCGCCTCCTATAATTCACCCCTCCACTTT
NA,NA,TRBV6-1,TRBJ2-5,CASSELARMYQETQYF,TGTGCCAGCAGTGAATTAGCTCGGATGTACCAAGAGACCCAGTACTTC
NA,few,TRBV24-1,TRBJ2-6,CATRGDGANVLTF,TGTGCCACCAGGGGTGATGGGGCCAACGTCCTGACTTTC
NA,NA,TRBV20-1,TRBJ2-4,CSARAGRDWLEQYF,TGCAGTGCTAGAGCCGGCAGGGATTGGCTGGAGCAGTACTTC
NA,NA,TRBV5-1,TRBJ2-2,CASSPTTTNTGELFF,TGCGCCAGCAGCCCGACTACTACGAACACCGGGGAGCTGTTTTTT
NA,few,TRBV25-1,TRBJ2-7,CASGDSYEQYF,TGTGCCAGCGGGGATTCCTACGAGCAGTACTTC
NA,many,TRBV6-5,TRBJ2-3,CASSQGSDTQYF,TGTGCCAGCAGCCAAGGGAGTGATACGCAGTATTTT
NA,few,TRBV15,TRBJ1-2,CATSRDPLRPTGGVYGYTF,TGTGCCACCAGCAGAGATCCCCTACGACCGACAGGCGGGGTGTATGGCTACACCTTC
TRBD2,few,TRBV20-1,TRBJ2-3,CSATGLAGGATDTQYF,TGCAGTGCTACAGGACTAGCGGGGGGGGCAACAGATACGCAGTATTTT
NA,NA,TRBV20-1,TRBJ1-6,CSARRDPRNSPLHF,TGCAGTGCTAGACGCGATCCACGGAATTCACCCCTCCACTTT
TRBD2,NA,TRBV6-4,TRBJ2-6,CASSDSGGMHLSGANVLTF,TGTGCCAGCAGTGACTCGGGGGGGATGCATCTCTCTGGGGCCAACGTCCTGACTTTC
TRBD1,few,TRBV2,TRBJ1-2,CASSLPPTGAGGYTF,TGTGCCAGCAGCCTACCACCGACAGGGGCAGGGGGCTACACCTTC
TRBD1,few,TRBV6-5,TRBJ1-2,CASRTGARYTF,TGTGCCAGCAGGACAGGGGCCCGCTACACCTTC
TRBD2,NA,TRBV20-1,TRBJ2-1,CSASGGAIGHNEQFF,TGCAGTGCTAGCGGGGGGGCTATAGGGCACAATGAGCAGTTCTTC
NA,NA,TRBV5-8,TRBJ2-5,CASSLGTAARETQYF,TGTGCCAGCAGCTTGGGGACGGCTGCGAGGGAGACCCAGTACTTC
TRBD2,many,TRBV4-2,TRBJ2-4,CASSQDPAGGSGAKNIQYF,TGTGCCAGCAGCCAAGATCCAGCGGGGGGCTCGGGAGCCAAAAACATTCAGTACTTC
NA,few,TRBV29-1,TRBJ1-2,CSVEALSRVDYGYTF,TGCAGCGTTGAAGCACTCTCCAGGGTTGACTATGGCTACACCTTC
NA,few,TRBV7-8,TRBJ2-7,CASSSGDTGTYEQYF,TGTGCCAGCAGCTCGGGCGATACAGGCACCTACGAGCAGTACTTC
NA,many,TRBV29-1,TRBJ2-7,CSVANLNGYEQYF,TGCAGCGTTGCCAACTTGAATGGTTACGAGCAGTACTTC
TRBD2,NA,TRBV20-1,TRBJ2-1,CSASGLAGGRFVDEQFF,TGCAGTGCTAGTGGGCTAGCGGGGGGGCGATTCGTGGATGAGCAGTTCTTC
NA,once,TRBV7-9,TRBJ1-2,CASSTFGNYGYTF,TGTGCCAGCAGCACCTTCGGTAACTATGGCTACACCTTC
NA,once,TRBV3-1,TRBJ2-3,CASSQVGDPTDTQYF,TGTGCCAGCAGCCAAGTTGGGGACCCCACAGATACGCAGTATTTT
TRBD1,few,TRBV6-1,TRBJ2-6,CASSETGEANVLTF,TGTGCCAGCAGTGAAACAGGGGAGGCCAACGTCCTGACTTTC
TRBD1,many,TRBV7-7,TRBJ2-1,CASSLGIGTDNNEQFF,TGTGCCAGCAGCTTAGGGATAGGGACAGATAACAATGAGCAGTTCTTC
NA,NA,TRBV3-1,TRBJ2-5,CASSQNQGQETQYF,TGTGCCAGCAGCCAAAACCAAGGGCAAGAGACCCAGTACTTC
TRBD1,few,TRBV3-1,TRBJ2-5,CASRDTGAQETQYF,TGTGCCAGCAGGGACACAGGGGCCCAAGAGACCCAGTACTTC
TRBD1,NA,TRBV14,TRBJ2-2,CASSQTGTENTGELFF,TGTGCCAGCAGCCAAACCGGGACAGAGAACACCGGGGAGCTGTTTTTT
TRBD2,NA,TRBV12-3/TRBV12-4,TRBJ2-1,CASRQAGGSLGEQFF,TGTGCCAGCAGGCAAGCGGGGGGGTCCCTCGGGGAGCAGTTCTTC
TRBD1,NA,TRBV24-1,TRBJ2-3,CATSKRTGGRDTQYF,TGTGCCACCAGTAAAAGGACAGGGGGGCGAGATACGCAGTATTTT
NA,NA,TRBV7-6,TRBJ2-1,CASSLAASDYNEQFF,TGTGCCAGCAGCTTAGCCGCCTCCGACTACAATGAGCAGTTCTTC